This is a list of T cell receptor beta chains from one sample in a study of PD-1 blockade in classical Hodgkin lymphoma. The protocol was immunoSEQ multiplex PCR, while the TCRdb copy is restricted to in-frame clones and leaves out a portion. The sample has 11,000 to 15,000 clones; over 80% are singletons. This sample comprised peripheral blood mononuclear cells (PBMCs), obtained at baseline. These receptors were obtained from a human donor with classical Hodgkin lymphoma. CDR3s include the opening cysteine and the closing phenylalanine or tryptophan. The order of the fields is clone size, D gene, V gene, J gene, CDR3 protein, CDR3 DNA. D genes are given only for firm matches. For some rows the clone size is stated as once, few or many, or as a class when expanded; others skip it.

>.|TRBD1|TRBV5-6|TRBJ1-2
CASSWGQGVSGYTF
TGTGCCAGCAGCTGGGGACAGGGGGTATCTGGCTACACCTTC
>once|TRBD1|TRBV7-9|TRBJ1-1
CASSRLGGSTEAFF
TGTGCCAGCAGCCGCCTAGGGGGCAGTACTGAAGCTTTCTTT
>.|.|TRBV25-1|TRBJ2-7
CASSEFHSSYEQYF
TGTGCCAGCAGTGAATTTCACAGCTCCTACGAGCAGTACTTC
>.|TRBD2|TRBV25-1|TRBJ2-2
CASSRAGTATGELFF
TGTGCCAGCAGCAGAGCGGGGACCGCCACCGGGGAGCTGTTTTTT
>.|.|TRBV14|TRBJ2-1
CASSPIVEGREQFF
TGTGCCAGCAGCCCCATAGTTGAGGGTCGGGAGCAGTTCTTC
>once|.|TRBV12-2|TRBJ2-1
CAPLRASPRMISYNEQFF
TGTGCCCCCTTAAGGGCATCTCCTAGAATGATCTCCTACAATGAGCAGTTCTTC
>few|.|TRBV7-9|TRBJ1-2
CASSPGLYGYTF
TGTGCCAGCAGCCCAGGCCTCTATGGCTACACCTTC
>.|.|TRBV2|TRBJ2-5
CASAAASGETQYF
TGTGCCAGCGCTGCCGCGTCTGGAGAGACCCAGTACTTC
>.|TRBD1|TRBV10-3|TRBJ2-7
CAISEYRGPYEQYF
TGTGCCATCAGTGAGTACAGGGGTCCTTACGAGCAGTACTTC
>few|.|TRBV5-1|TRBJ1-4
CASKIGISNEKLFF
TGCGCCAGCAAGATCGGAATTTCAAATGAAAAACTGTTTTTT
>few|TRBD2|TRBV5-4|TRBJ2-7
CASSTSGDSYEQYF
TGTGCCAGCAGCACGAGCGGGGACTCCTACGAGCAGTACTTC
>.|.|TRBV28|TRBJ2-1
CASSPAWMDYNEQFF
TGTGCCAGCAGTCCCGCATGGATGGACTACAATGAGCAGTTCTTC
>.|.|TRBV28|TRBJ2-1
CASSEGGFDLNEQFF
TGTGCCAGCAGTGAGGGCGGGTTTGACTTGAATGAGCAGTTCTTC
>.|.|TRBV27|TRBJ2-3
CASSPDSAPQLGSDTQYF
TGTGCCAGCAGCCCCGACTCGGCCCCACAATTAGGCTCAGATACGCAGTATTTT
>few|.|TRBV9|TRBJ1-3
CASSPGTLGGNTIYF
TGTGCCAGCAGCCCAGGGACCTTGGGGGGAAACACCATATATTTT
>once|.|TRBV6-5|TRBJ2-5
CASSLFTTQQETQYF
TGTGCCAGCAGCCTCTTCACTACGCAACAAGAGACCCAGTACTTC
>.|.|TRBV9|TRBJ2-7
CASSVAAGRSYEQYF
TGTGCCAGCAGCGTAGCGGCAGGGAGGTCCTACGAGCAGTACTTC
>.|.|TRBV9|TRBJ1-6
CASSAEIGGYNSPLHF
TGTGCCAGCAGCGCAGAAATCGGGGGGTATAATTCACCCCTCCACTTT
>.|TRBD1|TRBV5-4|TRBJ1-1
CASSKETGGDAEAFF
TGTGCCAGCAGCAAGGAGACAGGGGGCGACGCTGAAGCTTTCTTT
>few|TRBD1|TRBV10-3|TRBJ1-2
CAINPGQAASGYGYTF
TGTGCCATCAACCCGGGACAGGCCGCTTCCGGGTATGGCTACACCTTC
>.|TRBD1|TRBV10-1|TRBJ2-4
CASSDPGQDIQYF
TGCGCCAGCAGTGATCCAGGACAGGACATTCAGTACTTC
>.|TRBD2|TRBV28|TRBJ2-7
CASSSSREGVYEQYF
TGTGCCAGCAGTTCATCGCGGGAGGGCGTCTACGAGCAGTACTTC
>.|.|TRBV7-9|TRBJ2-3
CASSLVLAEDTDTQYF
TGTGCCAGCAGCTTAGTACTCGCAGAGGACACAGATACGCAGTATTTT
>few|.|TRBV4-3|TRBJ2-3
CASSQDKWGSVYTQYF
TGCGCCAGCAGCCAGGACAAATGGGGTAGCGTATATACGCAGTATTTT
>.|TRBD2|TRBV7-6|TRBJ2-3
CASSLAGGEGRTDTQYF
TGTGCCAGCAGCTTAGCGGGGGGGGAGGGCCGTACAGATACGCAGTATTTT
>.|.|TRBV6-1|TRBJ2-7
CASSEGSAGLGEQYF
TGTGCCAGCAGTGAGGGCAGTGCGGGACTGGGCGAGCAGTACTTC
>.|.|TRBV5-4|TRBJ2-3
CASSFRHGTTDTQYF
TGTGCCAGCAGCTTTAGGCACGGGACCACAGATACGCAGTATTTT
>few|.|TRBV11-1|TRBJ2-5
CASSPRIQETQYF
TGTGCCAGCAGCCCCAGGATCCAAGAGACCCAGTACTTC
>.|.|TRBV7-3|TRBJ1-1
CASSPWGGTEAFF
TGTGCCAGCAGCCCTTGGGGGGGCACTGAAGCTTTCTTT
>.|TRBD1|TRBV7-9|TRBJ2-4
CASSLVPGQGTGNIQYF
TGTGCCAGCAGCTTAGTTCCGGGACAGGGAACGGGAAACATTCAGTACTTC
>.|.|TRBV27|TRBJ1-2
CASRGGWDGYTF
TGTGCCAGCAGAGGCGGATGGGATGGCTACACCTTC
>.|.|TRBV28|TRBJ2-1
CASSPDQLPNEQFF
TGTGCCAGCAGTCCAGACCAACTACCCAATGAGCAGTTCTTC
>few|.|TRBV5-1|TRBJ2-7
CASSQASGSYEQYF
TGCGCCAGCAGCCAGGCGAGCGGTTCCTACGAGCAGTACTTC
>few|.|TRBV19|TRBJ2-7
CASSMWDNPYEQYF
TGTGCCAGTAGCATGTGGGACAACCCCTACGAGCAGTACTTC
>.|.|TRBV19|TRBJ2-7
CVDWKSSYEQYF
TGTGTGGACTGGAAATCGTCCTACGAGCAGTACTTC
>few|TRBD1|TRBV5-1|TRBJ1-4
CASSWTGGREKLFF
TGCGCCAGCAGCTGGACAGGGGGAAGGGAAAAACTGTTTTTT
>.|.|TRBV28|TRBJ2-7
CASSGGGESYEQYF
TGTGCCAGCAGTGGAGGAGGTGAGTCCTACGAGCAGTACTTC
>.|.|TRBV7-9|TRBJ2-5
CASSLGGQETQYF
TGTGCCAGCAGCTTGGGGGGACAAGAGACCCAGTACTTC
>.|TRBD1|TRBV12-5|TRBJ1-1
CASGLDTYDRGFAEAFF
TGTGCTAGTGGTTTGGACACCTACGACAGGGGGTTCGCTGAAGCTTTCTTT
>.|TRBD2|TRBV5-1|TRBJ2-1
CASSLGGLARGWQFF
TGCGCCAGCAGCTTGGGCGGACTAGCTAGGGGATGGCAGTTCTTC
>.|.|TRBV13|TRBJ2-7
CASSWGQSREQYF
TGTGCCAGCAGCTGGGGACAAAGTAGGGAGCAGTACTTC
>.|TRBD1|TRBV19|TRBJ1-6
CASSTYRGANSPLHF
TGTGCCAGTAGTACATACAGGGGAGCTAATTCACCCCTCCACTTT
>.|.|TRBV6-5|TRBJ2-3
CASSRLRTDTQYF
TGTGCCAGCAGTCGATTGAGAACAGATACGCAGTATTTT
>.|TRBD2|TRBV9|TRBJ2-1
CASSSTSGRGGYNEQFF
TGTGCCAGCTCCTCGACTAGCGGGAGAGGAGGGTACAATGAGCAGTTCTTC
>.|TRBD1|TRBV4-2|TRBJ2-1
CASSQDVPGTGGNEQFF
TGTGCCAGCAGCCAAGACGTACCCGGGACAGGGGGCAATGAGCAGTTCTTC
>.|.|TRBV5-4|TRBJ2-5
CASSSPQGMETQYF
TGTGCCAGCAGCTCACCCCAGGGGATGGAGACCCAGTACTTC
>few|.|TRBV19|TRBJ1-5
CASSLGRDQPQHF
TGTGCCAGTAGTCTTGGGCGGGATCAGCCCCAGCATTTT